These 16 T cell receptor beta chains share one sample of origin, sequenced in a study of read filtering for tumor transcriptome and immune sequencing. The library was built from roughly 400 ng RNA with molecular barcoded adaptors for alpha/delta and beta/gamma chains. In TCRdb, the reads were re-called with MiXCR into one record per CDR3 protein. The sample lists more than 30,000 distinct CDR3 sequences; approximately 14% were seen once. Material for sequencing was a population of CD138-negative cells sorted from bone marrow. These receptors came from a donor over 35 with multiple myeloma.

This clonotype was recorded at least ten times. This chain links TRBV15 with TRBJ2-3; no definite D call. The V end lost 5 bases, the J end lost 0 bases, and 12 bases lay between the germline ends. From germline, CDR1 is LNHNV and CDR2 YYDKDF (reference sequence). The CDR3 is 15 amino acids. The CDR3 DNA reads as TGTGCCACCAGCCGTATTACAGCTAGCACAGATACGCAGTATTTT. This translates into CATSRITASTDTQYF.

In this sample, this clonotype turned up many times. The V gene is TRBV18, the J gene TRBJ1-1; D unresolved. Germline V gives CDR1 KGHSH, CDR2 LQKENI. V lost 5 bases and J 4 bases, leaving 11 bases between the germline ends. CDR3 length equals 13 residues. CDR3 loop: CASSIRKSTEAFF. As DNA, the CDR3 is TGTGCCAGCTCAATACGGAAGAGCACTGAAGCTTTCTTT. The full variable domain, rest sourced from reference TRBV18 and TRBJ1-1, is NAGVMQNPRHLVRRRGQEARLRCSPMKGHSHVYWYRQLPEEGLKFMVYLQKENIIDESGMPKERFSAEFPKEGPSILRIQQVVRGDSAAYFCASSIRKSTEAFFGQGTRLTVV.

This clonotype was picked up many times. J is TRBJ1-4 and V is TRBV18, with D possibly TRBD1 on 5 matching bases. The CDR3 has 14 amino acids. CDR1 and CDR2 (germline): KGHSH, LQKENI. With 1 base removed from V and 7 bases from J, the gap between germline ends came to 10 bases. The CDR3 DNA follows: TGTGCCAGCTCACCACAGGGGTCAGGTGAAAAACTGTTTTTT. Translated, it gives CASSPQGSGEKLFF.

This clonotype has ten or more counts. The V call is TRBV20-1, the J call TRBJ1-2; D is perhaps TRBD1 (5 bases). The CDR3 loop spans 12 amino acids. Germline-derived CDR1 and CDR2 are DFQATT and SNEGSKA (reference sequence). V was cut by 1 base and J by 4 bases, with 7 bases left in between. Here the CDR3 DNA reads TGCAGTGCTAGAGGACAGAGCTATGGCTACACCTTC. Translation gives CSARGQSYGYTF.

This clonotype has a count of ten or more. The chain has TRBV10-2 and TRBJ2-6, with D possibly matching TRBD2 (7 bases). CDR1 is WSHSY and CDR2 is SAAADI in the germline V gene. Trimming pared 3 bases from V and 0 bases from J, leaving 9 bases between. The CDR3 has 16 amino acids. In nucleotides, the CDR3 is TGCGCCAGCAGTGACCGGGGGGCCTCTGGGGCCAACGTCCTGACTTTC. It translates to CASSDRGASGANVLTF.

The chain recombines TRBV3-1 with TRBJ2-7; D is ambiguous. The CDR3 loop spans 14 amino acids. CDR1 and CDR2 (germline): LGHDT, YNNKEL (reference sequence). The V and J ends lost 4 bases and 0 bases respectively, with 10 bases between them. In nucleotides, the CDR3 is TGTGCCAGCAGCCCTCAGGTGAACTCCTACGAGCAGTACTTC. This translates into CASSPQVNSYEQYF.

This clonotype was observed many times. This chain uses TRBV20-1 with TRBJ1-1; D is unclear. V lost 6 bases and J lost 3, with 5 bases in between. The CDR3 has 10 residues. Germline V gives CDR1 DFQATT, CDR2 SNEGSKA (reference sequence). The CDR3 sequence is CSAGHTEAFF. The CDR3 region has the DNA TGCAGTGCAGGGCACACTGAAGCTTTCTTT.

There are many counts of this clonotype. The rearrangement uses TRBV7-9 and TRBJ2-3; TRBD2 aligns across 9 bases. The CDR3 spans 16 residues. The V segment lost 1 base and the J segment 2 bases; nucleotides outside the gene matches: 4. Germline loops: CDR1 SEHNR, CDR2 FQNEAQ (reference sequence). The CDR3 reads CASSLERGASTDTQYF. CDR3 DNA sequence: TGTGCCAGCAGCTTAGAGCGGGGGGCCTCCACAGATACGCAGTATTTT.

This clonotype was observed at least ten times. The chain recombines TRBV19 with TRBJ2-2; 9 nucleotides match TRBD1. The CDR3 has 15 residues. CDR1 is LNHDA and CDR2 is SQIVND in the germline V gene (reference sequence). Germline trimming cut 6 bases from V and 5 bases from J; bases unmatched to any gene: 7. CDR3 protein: CASSFSGTGTGELFF. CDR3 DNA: TGTGCCAGTAGCTTCTCCGGGACAGGGACCGGGGAGCTGTTTTTT.

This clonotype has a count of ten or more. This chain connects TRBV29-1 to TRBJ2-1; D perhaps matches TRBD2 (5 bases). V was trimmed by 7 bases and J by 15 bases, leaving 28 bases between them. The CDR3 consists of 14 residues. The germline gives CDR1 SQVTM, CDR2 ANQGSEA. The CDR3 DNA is TGCAGCGGGGAGACCGGCTTTAGCTTCCCGACACTGTTCTTC. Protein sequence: CSGETGFSFPTLFF.

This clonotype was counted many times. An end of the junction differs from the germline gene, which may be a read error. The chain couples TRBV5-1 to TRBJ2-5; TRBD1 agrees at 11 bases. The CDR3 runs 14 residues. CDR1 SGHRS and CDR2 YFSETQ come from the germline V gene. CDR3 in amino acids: CASTLGQGVETQYF. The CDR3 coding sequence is TGCGCCAGCACCTTGGGACAGGGGGTAGAGACCCAGTACTTC.

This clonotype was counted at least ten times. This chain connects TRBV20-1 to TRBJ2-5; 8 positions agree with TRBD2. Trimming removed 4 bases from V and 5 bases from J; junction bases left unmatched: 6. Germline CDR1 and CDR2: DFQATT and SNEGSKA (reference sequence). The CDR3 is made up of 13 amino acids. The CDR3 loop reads CSATGGAWETQYF. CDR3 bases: TGCAGTGCTACCGGGGGGGCCTGGGAGACCCAGTACTTC.

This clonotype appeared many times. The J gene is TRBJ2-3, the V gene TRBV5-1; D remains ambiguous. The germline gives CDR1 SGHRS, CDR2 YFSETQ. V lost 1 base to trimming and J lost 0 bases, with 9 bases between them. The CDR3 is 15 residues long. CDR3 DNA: TGCGCCAGCAGCTTGCTCGCCGTAAGCACAGATACGCAGTATTTT. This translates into CASSLLAVSTDTQYF. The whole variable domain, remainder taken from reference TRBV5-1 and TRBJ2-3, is KAGVTQTPRYLIKTRGQQVTLSCSPISGHRSVSWYQQTPGQGLQFLFEYFSETQRNKGNFPGRFSGRQFSNSRSEMNVSTLELGDSALYLCASSLLAVSTDTQYFGPGTRLTVL.

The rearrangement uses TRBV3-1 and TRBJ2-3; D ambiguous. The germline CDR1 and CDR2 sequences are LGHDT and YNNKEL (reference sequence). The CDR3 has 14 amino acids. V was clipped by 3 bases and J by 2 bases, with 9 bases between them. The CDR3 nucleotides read TGTGCCAGCAGCCAGACCCTGTTCACAGATACGCAGTATTTT. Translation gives CASSQTLFTDTQYF.

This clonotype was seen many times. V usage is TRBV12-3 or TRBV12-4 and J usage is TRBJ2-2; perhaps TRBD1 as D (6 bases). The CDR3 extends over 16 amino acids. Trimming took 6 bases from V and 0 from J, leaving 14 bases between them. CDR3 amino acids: CASSPLGATNTGELFF. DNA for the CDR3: TGTGCCAGCAGCCCGTTGGGGGCAACGAACACCGGGGAGCTGTTTTTT.

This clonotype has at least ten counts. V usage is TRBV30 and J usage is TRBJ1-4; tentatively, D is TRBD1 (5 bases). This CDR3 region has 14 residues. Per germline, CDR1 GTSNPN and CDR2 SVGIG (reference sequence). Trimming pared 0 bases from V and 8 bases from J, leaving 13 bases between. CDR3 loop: CAWSVSGLGEKLFF. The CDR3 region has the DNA TGTGCCTGGAGTGTATCGGGACTCGGCGAAAAACTGTTTTTT.